One sample yielded the 9 T cell receptor beta chains listed below, sequenced in a study of OX40 agonist ivuxolimab in advanced cancers. Some clones are missing from TCRdb's copy, which holds only in-frame ones; the method was immunoSEQ multiplex PCR. The sample consists of tens of thousands of clones, 88% of them appearing once. Material: CD4+ or CD8+ T cells sorted from blood, obtained in a trial of the OX40 agonist ivuxolimab. All receptors come from an adult with an advanced solid tumor such as melanoma, head and neck, liver or kidney cancer.

V and J are TRBV27 and TRBJ2-7; TRBD1 matches 7 bases. Germline V gene sequence: CDR1 MNHEY, CDR2 SMNVEV (reference sequence). V trimming: 0 bases; J trimming: 7 bases; junction bases outside the gene matches: 9. The CDR3 length is 15 residues. For the CDR3, the DNA is TGTGCCAGCAGTTTATCGGGACAGACCTTCCGGGAGCAGTACTTC. Translated: CASSLSGQTFREQYF.

This chain uses TRBV29-1 with TRBJ2-7, with 10 bases lining up with TRBD1. Germline CDR1 and CDR2: SQVTM and ANQGSEA. This CDR3 spans 13 amino acids. V gave up 4 bases and J gave up 7 bases; unmatched junction bases: 7. CDR3 loop: CSVARQGAGEQYF. DNA for the CDR3: TGCAGCGTTGCCAGACAGGGGGCGGGGGAGCAGTACTTC.

CDR3 sequence (DNA): TGCAGCGTTGGGGGGGTCCTCTCCTACGAGCAGTACTTC. Amino acids: CSVGGVLSYEQYF. V usage is TRBV29-1 and J usage is TRBJ2-7; TRBD2 might be the D (6 bases). The CDR3 covers 13 residues. V was shortened by 4 bases and J by 0 bases, with 10 bases between the two germline ends. Per germline, CDR1 SQVTM and CDR2 ANQGSEA.

The genes are TRBV6-5 and TRBJ1-1; possible D gene TRBD1, 5 bases. This CDR3 has 16 residues. The germline V and J ends were trimmed by 2 bases and 2 bases, with 15 bases remaining between them. Germline V gives CDR1 MNHEY, CDR2 SVGAGI. CDR3 DNA sequence: TGTGCCAGCAGTTACGCCTGGGGACGGACCAACACTGAAGCTTTCTTT. This codes for CASSYAWGRTNTEAFF.

V gene TRBV7-9 combines with J gene TRBJ1-1, with D possibly TRBD1 on 5 matching bases. The V end was cut by 4 bases, the J end by 8 bases, with 11 bases between. Germline V lookup: CDR1 SEHNR, CDR2 FQNEAQ (reference sequence). The CDR3 loop spans 12 amino acids. CDR3 in amino acids: CASSSTGAEAFF. The CDR3 DNA reads as TGTGCCAGCAGCTCCACCGGGGCCGAAGCTTTCTTT.

The rearrangement uses TRBV5-1 and TRBJ2-1; perhaps TRBD2 as D (6 bases). V was pared by 0 bases and J by 4 bases, with 8 bases between. The germline V gene encodes CDR1 SGHRS and CDR2 YFSETQ. The CDR3 sequence is 14 residues long. This CDR3 is CASSLGGVYNEQFF. DNA for the CDR3: TGCGCCAGCAGCTTGGGCGGGGTGTACAATGAGCAGTTCTTC. Full variable domain (remainder filled in from reference TRBV5-1 and TRBJ2-1): KAGVTQTPRYLIKTRGQQVTLSCSPISGHRSVSWYQQTPGQGLQFLFEYFSETQRNKGNFPGRFSGRQFSNSRSEMNVSTLELGDSALYLCASSLGGVYNEQFFGPGTRLTVL.

J is TRBJ2-1 and V is TRBV30; unclear D gene. This CDR3 has 15 amino acids. Germline V CDR1 and CDR2: GTSNPN, SVGIG (reference sequence). Deletions cut 2 bases from V and 4 bases from J, with 15 bases between. DNA for the CDR3: TGTGCCTGGAGTAGGGCCGGTACTACATACAATGAGCAGTTCTTC. Protein sequence: CAWSRAGTTYNEQFF.

The V call is TRBV4-1, the J call TRBJ2-1; D gene unclear. The CDR3 runs 16 residues. V was shortened by 0 bases and J by 7 bases, with 16 bases between the two germline ends. In germline, CDR1 is MGHRA, CDR2 YSYEKL. The CDR3 nucleotides are TGCGCCAGCAGCCAAGATCGCCTGGTCGTGGGGAATGAGCAGTTCTTC. Protein: CASSQDRLVVGNEQFF.

J is TRBJ1-2 and V is TRBV29-1, with D possibly TRBD1 on 5 matching bases. Germline lookup yields CDR1 SQVTM and CDR2 ANQGSEA. The V gene lost 4 bases and the J gene lost 6 bases, with 12 bases spanning the gap. This CDR3 region has 12 residues. The CDR3 coding sequence is TGCAGCGTTGTTCGGGGGGTTAATGGCTACACCTTC. Its translation is CSVVRGVNGYTF.